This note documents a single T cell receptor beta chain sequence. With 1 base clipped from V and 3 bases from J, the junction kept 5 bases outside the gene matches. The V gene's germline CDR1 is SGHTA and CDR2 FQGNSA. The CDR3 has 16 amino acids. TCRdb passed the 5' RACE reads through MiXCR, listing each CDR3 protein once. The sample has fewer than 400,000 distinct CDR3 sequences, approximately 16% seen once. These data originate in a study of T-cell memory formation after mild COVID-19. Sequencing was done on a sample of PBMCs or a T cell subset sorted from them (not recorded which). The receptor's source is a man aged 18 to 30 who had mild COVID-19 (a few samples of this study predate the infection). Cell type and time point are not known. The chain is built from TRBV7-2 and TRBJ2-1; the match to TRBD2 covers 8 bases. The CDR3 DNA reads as TGTGCCAGCAGCTTAGTAGGGACTAGGGTCTACAATGAGCAGTTCTTC. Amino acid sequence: CASSLVGTRVYNEQFF.